This TCR beta chain was identified during a study of shared clonotypes between healthy human individuals. Findings and limits, study-wide: The generation probabilities recorded for non-shared clonotypes fell below those of clonotypes shared by all four donors.

CD45RO-negative, CCR7-positively selected cells formed the naive CD8 fraction, excluding terminally differentiated effector memory CD45RA+ cells. For this clone: Its antigen remains unknown.

This CDR3 has 14 residues. Germline V gives CDR1 SQVTM, CDR2 ANQGSEA. V lost 4 bases and J lost 2, with 11 bases in between. Profiled with immunoSEQ multiplex PCR; TCRdb holds only in-frame clones, not every one. The table lists hundreds of thousands of clones, about 96% of them singletons. Sequencing was performed on naive CD8+ T cells sorted from blood. The chain employs TRBV29-1 and TRBJ2-2; D remains unclear. The sequence derives from a man between 25 and 39 years old in good health. This CDR3 reads CSVVSASNTGELFF. CDR3 nucleotide sequence: TGCAGCGTTGTATCCGCCAGCAACACCGGGGAGCTGTTTTTT.